The rows below give T cell receptor beta chains drawn from one sample of a study of Graves' ophthalmopathy and Graves' hyperthyroidism. TCRdb reprocessed the multiplex PCR reads with MiXCR, giving one entry per CDR3 protein. The table has about 740,000 distinct CDR3 sequences, 40% seen once; the top ten hold around 40%. The sample was peripheral blood. The receptors stem from an adult man with Graves' ophthalmopathy. Each CDR3 is given with its conserved first and last residue. The D gene is left open where the match is weak. The size field is filled for only some rows; it gives once, few, many or a size class.

j_gene: TRBJ1-2
v_gene: TRBV25-1
len: 16
abundance: NA
d_gene: NA
CDR3aa: CASSLDYKGTGYGYTF
CDR3nt: TGTGCCAGCAGCTTAGATTATAAGGGTACGGGCTATGGCTACACCTTC

j_gene: TRBJ2-5
v_gene: TRBV24-1
len: 16
abundance: many
d_gene: NA
CDR3aa: CATSDPSADRQETQYF
CDR3nt: TGTGCCACCAGTGATCCCTCGGCAGACCGTCAAGAGACCCAGTACTTC

j_gene: TRBJ1-6
v_gene: TRBV7-9
len: 15
abundance: many
d_gene: NA
CDR3aa: CASSPELTANSPLHF
CDR3nt: TGTGCCAGCAGCCCTGAATTGACAGCTAATTCACCCCTCCACTTT

j_gene: TRBJ2-7
v_gene: TRBV10-3
len: 17
abundance: NA
d_gene: TRBD2
CDR3aa: CASSYSIRGAGVHEQYF
CDR3nt: TGTGCCAGCAGTTACTCGATTCGGGGAGCGGGAGTCCACGAGCAGTACTTC

j_gene: TRBJ2-5
v_gene: TRBV7-9
len: 16
abundance: NA
d_gene: NA
CDR3aa: CASSLGLVGAQETQYF
CDR3nt: TGTGCCAGCAGCTTAGGCTTGGTGGGGGCCCAAGAGACCCAGTACTTC

j_gene: TRBJ1-2
v_gene: TRBV6-1
len: 14
abundance: few
d_gene: TRBD1
CDR3aa: CASSGTDLFYGYTF
CDR3nt: TGTGCCAGCAGCGGGACAGACCTCTTCTATGGCTACACCTTC

j_gene: TRBJ1-5
v_gene: TRBV24-1
len: 13
abundance: few
d_gene: NA
CDR3aa: CASSPSHNQPQHF
CDR3nt: TGTGCCAGCAGTCCATCCCACAATCAGCCCCAGCATTTT

j_gene: TRBJ2-7
v_gene: TRBV20-1
len: 14
abundance: NA
d_gene: NA
CDR3aa: CSAMDSGETYKQYF
CDR3nt: TGCAGTGCCATGGACAGCGGAGAAACCTACAAGCAGTACTTC

j_gene: TRBJ1-2
v_gene: TRBV11-2
len: 13
abundance: many
d_gene: TRBD1
CDR3aa: CASTNRGNYGYTF
CDR3nt: TGTGCCAGCACAAACAGGGGGAACTATGGCTACACCTTC

j_gene: TRBJ2-7
v_gene: TRBV6-5
len: 14
abundance: few
d_gene: TRBD1
CDR3aa: CASSPLDREYEQYF
CDR3nt: TGTGCCAGCAGTCCGTTGGACAGGGAATACGAGCAGTACTTC

j_gene: TRBJ2-5
v_gene: TRBV4-3
len: 17
abundance: NA
d_gene: TRBD2
CDR3aa: CASSQRTSGNSQETQYF
CDR3nt: TGCGCCAGCAGCCAACGGACTAGCGGAAATAGCCAAGAGACCCAGTACTTC

j_gene: TRBJ2-7
v_gene: TRBV6-5
len: 12
abundance: NA
d_gene: NA
CDR3aa: CASSSQQDEQYF
CDR3nt: TGTGCCAGCAGCTCCCAACAGGACGAGCAGTACTTC

j_gene: TRBJ1-1
v_gene: TRBV10-3
len: 15
abundance: few
d_gene: NA
CDR3aa: CASRRTVYEDTEAFF
CDR3nt: TGTGCCAGCAGGCGGACAGTCTACGAAGACACTGAAGCTTTCTTT

j_gene: TRBJ2-5
v_gene: TRBV7-4
len: 16
abundance: NA
d_gene: NA
CDR3aa: CASSQGGASGGKTQYF
CDR3nt: TGTGCCAGCAGCCAAGGGGGGGCTAGCGGCGGAAAGACCCAGTACTTC

j_gene: TRBJ1-3
v_gene: TRBV7-9
len: 15
abundance: NA
d_gene: NA
CDR3aa: CASSARGLAGNTIYF
CDR3nt: TGTGCCAGCAGCGCCAGGGGTCTGGCCGGAAACACCATATATTTT

j_gene: TRBJ1-1
v_gene: TRBV7-8
len: 16
abundance: NA
d_gene: NA
CDR3aa: CASSLVGRVPNTEAFF
CDR3nt: TGTGCCAGCAGCCTAGTTGGGAGGGTACCGAACACTGAAGCTTTCTTT

j_gene: TRBJ2-2
v_gene: TRBV25-1
len: 18
abundance: NA
d_gene: TRBD2
CDR3aa: CASSPRTSVHPDTGELFF
CDR3nt: TGTGCCAGCAGCCCCCGGACTAGCGTCCACCCGGACACCGGGGAGCTGTTTTTT

j_gene: TRBJ2-5
v_gene: TRBV29-1
len: 16
abundance: NA
d_gene: TRBD2
CDR3aa: CSGGSGLKDTGETQYF
CDR3nt: TGCAGCGGCGGGAGCGGGCTGAAAGACACCGGGGAGACCCAGTACTTC

j_gene: TRBJ2-2
v_gene: TRBV7-2
len: 14
abundance: NA
d_gene: NA
CDR3aa: CASSYDRNTGELFF
CDR3nt: TGTGCCAGCAGCTACGACAGGAACACCGGGGAGCTGTTTTTT

j_gene: TRBJ2-5
v_gene: TRBV10-2
len: 16
abundance: many
d_gene: TRBD1
CDR3aa: CASSESRTGQQETQYF
CDR3nt: TGCGCCAGCAGTGAATCGCGGACGGGACAGCAAGAGACCCAGTACTTC

j_gene: TRBJ2-7
v_gene: TRBV7-9
len: 14
abundance: many
d_gene: NA
CDR3aa: CASSPGTGLYEQYF
CDR3nt: TGTGCCAGCAGCCCCGGGACCGGACTATACGAGCAGTACTTC

j_gene: TRBJ2-7
v_gene: TRBV7-6
len: 13
abundance: many
d_gene: NA
CDR3aa: CASSFSGADEQYF
CDR3nt: TGTGCCAGCAGCTTTAGCGGCGCTGACGAGCAGTACTTC

j_gene: TRBJ2-5
v_gene: TRBV7-9
len: 14
abundance: NA
d_gene: TRBD2
CDR3aa: CASSLFVAGEAQYF
CDR3nt: TGTGCCAGCAGCTTATTTGTGGCGGGAGAGGCCCAGTACTTC

j_gene: TRBJ1-1
v_gene: TRBV5-1
len: 14
abundance: many
d_gene: TRBD1
CDR3aa: CASSYGQGAAEAFF
CDR3nt: TGCGCCAGCAGCTACGGACAGGGGGCCGCTGAAGCTTTCTTT

j_gene: TRBJ1-1
v_gene: TRBV20-1
len: 12
abundance: few
d_gene: NA
CDR3aa: CSARDTFTEAFF
CDR3nt: TGCAGTGCTAGAGATACCTTCACTGAAGCTTTCTTT

j_gene: TRBJ1-6
v_gene: TRBV7-9
len: 16
abundance: NA
d_gene: TRBD1
CDR3aa: CASSLAGTGYPQPLHF
CDR3nt: TGTGCCAGCAGCTTAGCCGGGACAGGGTATCCTCAGCCCCTCCACTTT